This is a list of T cell receptor beta chains from one sample in a study of blood T cells in healthy people across ages. TCRdb independently ran MiXCR on the 5' RACE reads; one entry per CDR3 protein. This sample has 650,000 to 1,000,000 distinct CDR3 sequences, with 36% found just once. The sample consisted of blood. The receptors were sampled from a man aged 18 to 35 in good health. Both conserved end residues are part of each CDR3. A D gene is named only where the DNA matches it firmly. The listing skips clone size in some rows; elsewhere it reads once, few, many or a size class.

clone_size j_call d_call v_call cdr3_nt cdr3_aa
NA TRBJ1-1 NA TRBV5-1 TGCGCCAGCACCGCGGACGGTCTGAACACTGAAGCTTTCTTT CASTADGLNTEAFF
NA TRBJ1-5 NA TRBV4-3 TGCGCCAGCAGCCAAGATCGGTCAGCCGCGCATCAGCCCCAGCATTTT CASSQDRSAAHQPQHF
few TRBJ1-4 NA TRBV10-3 TGTGCCATCAGTGAGTCGGACATTTCAACTAATGAAAAACTGTTTTTT CAISESDISTNEKLFF
few TRBJ1-1 NA TRBV9 TGTGCCAGCAGCGTAGGCCCCGGGACTGAAGCTTTCTTT CASSVGPGTEAFF
NA TRBJ1-1 NA TRBV3-1 TGTGCCAGCAGCCAATTCGGGGCTGAAGCTTTCTTT CASSQFGAEAFF
NA TRBJ2-5 NA TRBV7-8 TGTGCCAGCAGCTTAGGCCGGGGTAAAGGGAATGAGCAGTACTTC CASSLGRGKGNEQYF
NA TRBJ1-1 NA TRBV4-2 TGTGCCAGCAGCCAAGTACAGGGTGCTGAAGCTTTCTTT CASSQVQGAEAFF
few TRBJ1-2 NA TRBV4-2 TGTGCCAGCAGCCAAGAAAACAAGGGGGGGCTAATCTATGGCTACACCTTC CASSQENKGGLIYGYTF
NA TRBJ1-2 NA TRBV7-2 TGTGCCAGCAGCTTAGTGGCAGGCTATGGCTACACCTTC CASSLVAGYGYTF
medium-sized TRBJ2-1 NA TRBV20-1 TGCAGTGCTAGGCCTACGGGGGAGCCGTCTTGGGATGAGCAGTTCTTC CSARPTGEPSWDEQFF
few TRBJ2-3 NA TRBV12-3/TRBV12-4 TGTGCCAGCACTAGGAATACGCAGTATTTT CASTRNTQYF
many TRBJ2-7 NA TRBV12-3/TRBV12-4 TGTGCCAGCAGTTTGTGGGTCTACGAGCAGTACTTC CASSLWVYEQYF
NA TRBJ2-3 TRBD2 TRBV20-1 TGCAGTGCTGCCCCTAAGCGGGGGGTAGATACGCAGTATTTT CSAAPKRGVDTQYF
NA TRBJ2-3 TRBD1 TRBV20-1 TGCAGTGCTGGGGTCCTAGCGGCCCAGGTGGGACAGGGCGTAGATACGCAGTATTTT CSAGVLAAQVGQGVDTQYF
NA TRBJ2-2 NA TRBV20-1 TGCAGTGCTACGCCTCAGTCCGCCACCGGGGAGCTGTTTTTT CSATPQSATGELFF
NA TRBJ2-4 NA TRBV20-1 TGCAGTGCAGAGACTGCCCCTGAGCAGTACTTC CSAETAPEQYF
NA TRBJ2-7 NA TRBV5-4 TGTGCCAGCAGCTTGGAGGGGTCGAGGGAGAACTACGAGCAGTACTTC CASSLEGSRENYEQYF
NA TRBJ2-7 NA TRBV6-6 TGTGCCAGCGTTCACCGGGACGGAGGCTCCTGCGAGCAGTACTTC CASVHRDGGSCEQYF
NA TRBJ2-1 NA TRBV9 TGTGCCAGCAGCGTAGACGCGGGCCACTACAATGAGCAGTTCTTC CASSVDAGHYNEQFF
NA TRBJ1-2 NA TRBV5-1 TGCGCCAGCAGCTCAATCAAAGGGGCACCAACCCCTGATGGCTACACCTTC CASSSIKGAPTPDGYTF
few TRBJ2-4 NA TRBV28 TGTGCCAGCAGTCGCGAATCGGACATTCAGTACTTC CASSRESDIQYF
many TRBJ2-4 NA TRBV4-1 TGCGCCAGCAGCCAACCAAGTGGGTATGGGGCCAAAAACATTCAGTACTTC CASSQPSGYGAKNIQYF
once TRBJ2-1 NA TRBV29-1 TGCAGCGCTGGGTATGAGCAGTTCTTC CSAGYEQFF
few TRBJ2-1 TRBD2 TRBV20-1 TGCAGTGCTCCTTTAGCGGGGAGATACTACAATGAGCAGTTCTTC CSAPLAGRYYNEQFF
few TRBJ2-1 NA TRBV4-1 TGCGCCAGCAGCCGGATGGGGTTATACAATGAGCAGTTCTTC CASSRMGLYNEQFF
many TRBJ1-2 NA TRBV5-1 TGCGCCAGCACGCCTCAAACAGGGACGTCGGCTGGCTACACCTTC CASTPQTGTSAGYTF
few TRBJ2-3 TRBD2 TRBV7-2 TGTGCCAGCAGCTCTAGCGGGGACACAGATACGCAGTATTTT CASSSSGDTDTQYF
few TRBJ2-3 NA TRBV7-9 TGTGCCAGCAGCTTAGCGTGGGGGAGAAGCACAGATACGCAGTATTTT CASSLAWGRSTDTQYF
NA TRBJ2-1 TRBD1 TRBV6-2/TRBV6-3 TGTGCCAGCAGTTACCGCGGACAGGGACAAATTCGCTCCTACAATGAGCAGTTCTTC CASSYRGQGQIRSYNEQFF
many TRBJ1-2 NA TRBV7-2 TGTGCCAGCAGCTTAGGGGATACCGGCTACACCTTC CASSLGDTGYTF
NA TRBJ1-5 NA TRBV20-1 TGCAGTGCGTCCCCCTCAGGGGATCTTCAGCCCCAGCATTTT CSASPSGDLQPQHF
NA TRBJ2-1 TRBD1 TRBV12-3/TRBV12-4 TGTGCCAGCAGTCCACCCGGGACAGGGGGCTGGAATGAGCAGTTCTTC CASSPPGTGGWNEQFF
NA TRBJ2-7 TRBD1 TRBV7-2 TGTGCCAGCAGCTTAGGGTTTGTAGGGACAGGTTACTACGAGCAGTACTTC CASSLGFVGTGYYEQYF
NA TRBJ1-5 TRBD1 TRBV20-1 TGCAGTGCTCAAGCCAGGGGGAATCAGCCCCAGCATTTT CSAQARGNQPQHF
few TRBJ1-2 NA TRBV4-1 TGCGCCAGCAGCCAAGACGGGGTCCCCGGTGTTGGGGGCTACACCTTC CASSQDGVPGVGGYTF
many TRBJ2-3 TRBD1 TRBV14 TGTGCCAGCAGCCAGTATAAGCCGTCCCGGGACAGGGGCCGAAGCACAGATACGCAGTATTTT CASSQYKPSRDRGRSTDTQYF
NA TRBJ2-7 TRBD1 TRBV12-3/TRBV12-4 TGTGCCAGCAGGGCAACCGGGACAGGGGGCATCTATGAGCAGTACTTC CASRATGTGGIYEQYF
NA TRBJ1-2 TRBD1 TRBV27 TGTGCCAGCAGTACCACCGTGGGACAGGCGGTTGATGGCTACACCTTC CASSTTVGQAVDGYTF
few TRBJ2-2 TRBD2 TRBV29-1 TGCAGCGGGGGGGACTACAACACCGGGGAGCTGTTTTTT CSGGDYNTGELFF
few TRBJ2-1 NA TRBV4-1 TGCGCCAGCAGCCAAGATTCCTCACAGTCCTACAATGAGCAGTTCTTC CASSQDSSQSYNEQFF
few TRBJ2-7 NA TRBV5-1 TGCGCCAGCAGCTTGGTCCCCGGGAATAGGGCCTACGAGCAGTACTTC CASSLVPGNRAYEQYF
NA TRBJ2-1 NA TRBV7-9 TGTGCCAGCAGCGTCCAGGGTGAGCAGTTCTTC CASSVQGEQFF
many TRBJ1-5 NA TRBV20-1 TGCAGGGAAGGGGTAGGCAATCAGCCCCAGCATTTT CREGVGNQPQHF
few TRBJ2-2 NA TRBV7-2 TGTGCCAGTACAGGGACATCGAACACCGGGGAGCTGTTTTTT CASTGTSNTGELFF
few TRBJ2-3 TRBD2 TRBV7-9 TGTGCCAGCAGCCCTAGCCCCGGGACTAGCGCGACCACAGATACGCAGTATTTT CASSPSPGTSATTDTQYF
once TRBJ2-6 NA TRBV6-2/TRBV6-3 TGTGCCAGCAGTTCGGGCTCGTGGGCCCCAAACCAGTCCAACGTCCTGACTTTC CASSSGSWAPNQSNVLTF
NA TRBJ2-7 NA TRBV6-6 TGTGCCAGCAGTTACTCTTCTTTCCCACAGTCCTACAATGAGCAGTACTTC CASSYSSFPQSYNEQYF
NA TRBJ2-3 NA TRBV6-4 TGTGCCAGCAGTGATCCACTTGCGACAGATACGCAGTATTTT CASSDPLATDTQYF
many TRBJ2-4 TRBD2 TRBV4-3 TGCGCCAGCAGCCCCAGACTAGCCGGGGAAAACATTCAGTACTTC CASSPRLAGENIQYF
few TRBJ2-5 TRBD1 TRBV7-2 TGTGCCAGCAGCTTAGACCGGGACAGGGACCAAGAGACCCAGTACTTC CASSLDRDRDQETQYF
NA TRBJ1-5 NA TRBV6-1 TGTGCCAGCAGCCACTTAAGGCAGCCCCAGCATTTT CASSHLRQPQHF
NA TRBJ2-7 TRBD2 TRBV20-1 TGCAGTGCTAGGGACCCTAGCGGGAGCTCCTACAATGAGCAGTACTTC CSARDPSGSSYNEQYF
NA TRBJ2-7 NA TRBV18 TGTGCCAGCTCACCACCGTCAGGACCTGAGCAGTACTTC CASSPPSGPEQYF
few TRBJ2-1 NA TRBV7-9 TGTGCCAGTACCCAGCACGTTTTCGGGGGGCCCCTAAATGAGCAGTTCTTC CASTQHVFGGPLNEQFF
NA TRBJ1-1 NA TRBV14 TGTGCCAGCAGCCAAACGTCCGGGACGTCAGCTTTCTTT CASSQTSGTSAFF
NA TRBJ2-1 TRBD2 TRBV6-6 TGTGCCAGCAGGCTCACTAGCGGGGGAAACCAAGAGACCCAGTTCTTC CASRLTSGGNQETQFF
NA TRBJ2-5 NA TRBV4-1 TGCGCCAGCAGCCAAGATGGAGCGCCAGCCGCAGAGACCCAGTACTTC CASSQDGAPAAETQYF
many TRBJ1-2 NA TRBV6-5 TGTGCCAGCAGTACCTCCCGGACGCTCTATGGCTACACCTTC CASSTSRTLYGYTF
many TRBJ2-1 TRBD2 TRBV2 TGTGCCAGCAGATACCTAAGCGGGGGGGCCTATGAGCAGTTCTTC CASRYLSGGAYEQFF
many TRBJ2-5 TRBD1 TRBV29-1 TGCAGCGTTGATGGAACCTGGGGACAGGGGGCGAAGAAAATAGGCCAAGAGACCCAGTACTTC CSVDGTWGQGAKKIGQETQYF